Shown below are 24 T cell receptor beta chains from a single sample sequenced in a study of blood T cell repertoires in COVID-19. Generated by immunoSEQ multiplex PCR, the TCRdb table keeps only in-frame clones and is missing some. This sample carries some 210,000 clones, 84% of them seen once, and the ten largest clones take 15% to 20%. Sequences were obtained from peripheral blood. These receptors were obtained from a human donor in a cohort sampled during active COVID-19.

J is TRBJ2-1 and V is TRBV7-9, with D perhaps TRBD2 (6 bases). The length of the CDR3 is 17 residues. The germline CDR1 and CDR2 sequences are SEHNR and FQNEAQ (reference sequence). V was shortened by 5 bases and J by 0 bases, with 17 bases between the two germline ends. CDR3 nucleotides: TGTGCCAGCAGCGCGCGGACGGGAGCAAGCTCCTACAATGAGCAGTTCTTC. This encodes CASSARTGASSYNEQFF.

This chain connects TRBV18 to TRBJ1-2; 8 bases match TRBD1. Germline V gene sequence: CDR1 KGHSH, CDR2 LQKENI. The V gene end was trimmed by 6 bases and the J gene end by 7 bases; junction bases not matched to a gene: 10. The CDR3 has 14 residues. CDR3: CASSHMDREGGYTF. The DNA of the CDR3 is TGTGCCAGCTCTCATATGGACAGGGAAGGTGGCTACACCTTC.

For the CDR3, the DNA is TGTGCCAGCAAGCCTGGACAGCAGAACACTGAAGCTTTCTTT. Its protein is CASKPGQQNTEAFF. This chain links TRBV6-5 with TRBJ1-1; D is possibly TRBD1 (6 bases). CDR3 length equals 14 residues. Germline V gene sequence: CDR1 MNHEY, CDR2 SVGAGI. With 7 bases removed from V and 1 base from J, the gap between germline ends came to 13 bases.

In this sample, this clone turned up once. V gene TRBV11-2 combines with J gene TRBJ2-3; 8 positions agree with TRBD2. The CDR3 consists of 18 residues. With 0 bases clipped from V and 2 bases from J, the junction kept 10 bases outside the gene matches. Per the germline V gene, CDR1 is SGHAT and CDR2 is FQNNGV. CDR3 DNA: TGTGCCAGCAGCTTAGATGGCGAGGCGGGGGGTTTCACAGATACGCAGTATTTT. This codes for CASSLDGEAGGFTDTQYF.

The rearrangement joins TRBV13 to TRBJ2-5; perhaps TRBD1 as D (5 bases). The CDR3 has 14 residues. Trimming removed 2 bases from V and 4 bases from J, with 11 bases in between. Germline loops: CDR1 PRHDT, CDR2 FYEKMQ (reference sequence). The CDR3 is CASSLKPGSETQYF. CDR3 nucleotide sequence: TGTGCCAGCAGCTTAAAACCAGGGTCAGAGACCCAGTACTTC.

This clone was observed a few times. The chain recombines TRBV2 with TRBJ1-2; a weak D match, TRBD1 (6 bases). The CDR3 is 12 residues long. V lost 6 bases and J lost 5, with 10 bases in between. From germline, CDR1 is SNHLY and CDR2 FYNNEI. The CDR3 DNA reads as TGTGCCAGCAGGGGAACAGGGTATGGCTACACCTTC. Translation gives CASRGTGYGYTF.

V gene TRBV6-6 combines with J gene TRBJ2-7; 9 bases fit TRBD2. Per the germline V gene, CDR1 is MNHNY and CDR2 is SVGAGI (reference sequence). The trim removed 5 bases at V and 2 bases at J, leaving 10 bases unmatched. The CDR3 runs to 16 residues. The CDR3 DNA sequence: TGTGCCAGCAGTGGGAGCGGGGGGAAGAGGACCTACGAGCAGTACTTC. Protein: CASSGSGGKRTYEQYF.

The J gene is TRBJ2-5, the V gene TRBV28; possible D gene TRBD2, 6 bases. Germline assignment: CDR1 MDHEN and CDR2 SYDVKM. V was clipped by 8 bases and J by 4 bases, with 11 bases between them. The CDR3 is 12 amino acids. This CDR3 reads CASRLGGETQYF. Written as DNA, the CDR3 is TGTGCCAGCCGCCTGGGGGGAGAGACCCAGTACTTC.

This chain connects TRBV14 to TRBJ2-7; tentative D call: TRBD1 (6 bases). Germline V CDR1 and CDR2: SGHDN, FVKESK. With 4 bases removed from V and 7 bases from J, the gap between germline ends came to 14 bases. CDR3 length: 13 amino acids. CDR3 in amino acids: CASSPGQLMEQYF. The CDR3 DNA reads as TGTGCCAGCAGCCCCGGACAGCTAATGGAGCAGTACTTC.

J is TRBJ2-5 and V is TRBV5-1; D is possibly TRBD2 (5 bases). This CDR3 has 14 residues. Germline V gene lookup returns CDR1 SGHRS and CDR2 YFSETQ. With 4 bases removed from V and 3 bases from J, the gap between germline ends came to 13 bases. The DNA for the CDR3 is TGCGCCAGCAGCCCAGATCGAGGGAAAGAGACCCAGTACTTC. Protein: CASSPDRGKETQYF.

The V call is TRBV21-1, the J call TRBJ2-2; TRBD2, as called in the table, went unchecked against the DNA. TRBV21-1 is described as a pseudogene. The CDR3 is made up of 18 amino acids. Written as DNA, the CDR3 is TGTGCCAGCAGCCTTACCTCTCGGAGGAGGCTGAACACCGGGGAGCTGTTTTTT. Its protein product is CASSLTSRRRLNTGELFF.

This chain joins TRBV2 and TRBJ2-1; TRBD2 is a possible D gene (6 bases). V was shortened by 6 bases and J by 1 base, with 7 bases between the two germline ends. There are 13 residues in the CDR3. From germline, CDR1 is SNHLY and CDR2 FYNNEI. The CDR3 reads CASRRGSYNEQFF. Written as DNA, the CDR3 is TGTGCCAGCAGGCGGGGATCCTACAATGAGCAGTTCTTC.

The CDR3 region is CSAPGQLNTEAFF. DNA for the CDR3: TGCAGCGCTCCGGGACAACTGAACACTGAAGCTTTCTTT. The chain couples TRBV29-1 to TRBJ1-1; a weak D match, TRBD1 (6 bases). Germline V gene lookup returns CDR1 SQVTM and CDR2 ANQGSEA. The CDR3 length is 13 residues. Trimming pared 7 bases from V and 0 bases from J, leaving 12 bases between.

The chain has TRBV29-1 and TRBJ2-5; D call uncertain. The V and J ends lost 4 bases and 5 bases respectively, with 11 bases between them. CDR1 and CDR2 (germline): SQVTM, ANQGSEA. This CDR3 spans 12 amino acids. The CDR3 loop is CSVVGSWETQYF. The CDR3 DNA is TGCAGCGTTGTGGGCTCGTGGGAGACCCAGTACTTC.

V usage is TRBV28 and J usage is TRBJ2-3; 10 nucleotides align to TRBD2. Germline values: CDR1 MDHEN, CDR2 SYDVKM. J gave up 1 base and V 10 bases, and 2 bases lay outside the gene matches. This CDR3 contains 13 residues. Written as DNA, the CDR3 is TGTGCCATCGGACTAGCGGGCACAGATACGCAGTATTTT. It yields the protein CAIGLAGTDTQYF.

This clone was seen repeatedly, ten times or more. This rearrangement joins TRBV28 to TRBJ2-1, with a tentative D call TRBD2 (6 bases). The germline V gene has CDR1 MDHEN and CDR2 SYDVKM. The CDR3 consists of 16 residues. V gave up 0 bases and J gave up 6 bases, with 15 bases separating them. In DNA form, the CDR3 reads TGTGCCAGCAGTTTATGGGCTAGCGAGGACCTCAATGAGCAGTTCTTC. Protein product: CASSLWASEDLNEQFF. Based on the CDR3 plus reference TRBV28 and TRBJ2-1, the full variable domain is DVKVTQSSRYLVKRTGEKVFLECVQDMDHENMFWYRQDPGLGLRLIYFSYDVKMKEKGDIPEGYSVSREKKERFSLILESASTNQTSMYLCASSLWASEDLNEQFFGPGTRLTVL.

The rearrangement links TRBV7-6 to TRBJ2-1; 8 bases align to TRBD1. The CDR3 length is 16 residues. With 1 base clipped from V and 8 bases from J, the junction kept 10 bases outside the gene matches. Per germline, CDR1 SGHVS and CDR2 FNYEAQ. CDR3 in amino acids: CASSLEGGTGYYEQFF. The CDR3 nucleotides read TGTGCCAGCAGCTTAGAAGGCGGGACAGGTTACTATGAGCAGTTCTTC.

V usage is TRBV4-1 and J usage is TRBJ1-1, with no clear D. V lost 0 bases and J lost 4, with 12 bases in between. In germline, CDR1 is MGHRA, CDR2 YSYEKL. CDR3 length equals 15 residues. The DNA for the CDR3 is TGCGCCAGCAGCCAAGATAGTTATCCGGGCACTGAAGCTTTCTTT. It codes for CASSQDSYPGTEAFF.

The V gene is TRBV7-9, the J gene TRBJ1-4, with D hard to call. Trimming left V 1 base short and J 5 bases short, with 11 bases between. Germline-derived CDR1 and CDR2 are SEHNR and FQNEAQ (reference sequence). The CDR3 runs to 15 residues. CDR3 DNA: TGTGCCAGCAGCTTAGGAGAGGGCTCAAATGAAAAACTGTTTTTT. Its protein is CASSLGEGSNEKLFF.

CDR3 nucleotide sequence: TGTGCCAGCTATTACTCTGGAAACACCATATATTTT. It specifies CASYYSGNTIYF. This chain links TRBV21-1 with TRBJ1-3. TRBV21-1 is shown as a pseudogene. The CDR3 covers 12 residues.

The CDR3 sequence: CASSFSPQGSYGYTF. The CDR3 coding sequence is TGTGCCAGCAGCTTTTCCCCACAGGGTAGCTATGGCTACACCTTC. The chain combines TRBV7-9 with TRBJ1-2; D perhaps matches TRBD1 (6 bases). The CDR3 length is 15 residues. From germline, CDR1 is SEHNR and CDR2 FQNEAQ (reference sequence). The V gene lost 3 bases and the J gene lost 4 bases, with 15 bases spanning the gap. Supplemented by reference TRBV7-9 and TRBJ1-2, the full variable domain reads DTGVSQNPRHKITKRGQNVTFRCDPISEHNRLYWYRQTLGQGPEFLTYFQNEAQLEKSRLLSDRFSAERPKGSFSTLEIQRTEQGDSAMYLCASSFSPQGSYGYTFGSGTRLTVV.

The V call is TRBV18, the J call TRBJ1-6; the match to TRBD1 covers 10 bases. After removal of 3 bases from V and 11 bases from J, the junction contained 4 bases not matched to a gene. This CDR3 is built from 14 residues. Germline CDR1 and CDR2: KGHSH and LQKENI. The CDR3 nucleotides are TGTGCCAGCTCACCCGGACAGGGGGAAACACCCCTCCACTTT. Protein sequence: CASSPGQGETPLHF.

The CDR3 region has the DNA TGCGCCAGCAGTCCGAGACAGCCGCAGGGGGATGAGCAGTTCTTC. This encodes CASSPRQPQGDEQFF. V gene TRBV5-1 combines with J gene TRBJ2-1, with 7 bases that match TRBD1. Looked up from germline, CDR1 is SGHRS and CDR2 is YFSETQ. The V and J ends lost 5 bases and 8 bases, in that order; junction bases with no gene match: 13. This CDR3 is 15 amino acids long.

The V gene is TRBV6-6, the J gene TRBJ1-5, with D unresolved. This CDR3 comprises 13 residues. Deletions cut 4 bases from V and 4 bases from J, with 8 bases between. Germline loops: CDR1 MNHNY, CDR2 SVGAGI (reference sequence). The CDR3 DNA is TGTGCCAGCAGTTTTGGGGAGAATCAGCCCCAGCATTTT. It translates to CASSFGENQPQHF.